The next 27 T cell receptor beta chains were all read from a single sample in a study of T cells in localized non-small cell lung cancer. Method: immunoSEQ multiplex PCR; TCRdb's copy keeps in-frame clones and lacks some. This sample has 13,000 or so clones, with roughly 86% found just once. The material sequenced was peripheral blood, taken before any cancer treatment. These receptors came from a male donor at least 60 years old with stage III lung adenocarcinoma.

The chain combines TRBV19 with TRBJ2-5; unclear D gene. The germline CDR1 and CDR2 sequences are LNHDA and SQIVND (reference sequence). This CDR3 contains 15 residues. V dropped 3 bases and J dropped 3 bases, with 14 bases sitting between them. As DNA, the CDR3 is TGTGCCAGTAGTATGGGGTTCCTGGGGAAAGAGACCCAGTACTTC. Its translation is CASSMGFLGKETQYF.

This chain links TRBV19 with TRBJ2-1; TRBD2 might be the D (6 bases). The CDR3 length is 14 residues. Germline CDR1 is LNHDA and CDR2 is SQIVND (reference sequence). The V gene lost 4 bases and the J gene lost 8 bases, with 15 bases spanning the gap. CDR3 sequence (DNA): TGTGCCAGTAGTAGCCGCGGGGTGGGGGATGAGCAGTTCTTC. Amino acid sequence: CASSSRGVGDEQFF.

DNA of the CDR3: TGTGCCAGCAGCTTAATGGGGACTGGAAACACCATATATTTT. This sequence encodes CASSLMGTGNTIYF. This chain uses TRBV7-9 with TRBJ1-3; D not resolved. V shed 2 bases and J shed 2 bases, with 7 bases lying between them. The length of the CDR3 is 14 residues. Germline CDR1 is SEHNR and CDR2 is FQNEAQ (reference sequence).

The sample holds a few counts of this clone. This chain joins TRBV11-2 and TRBJ1-1, with TRBD1 as a possible D gene (6 bases). This CDR3 has 13 amino acids. The V end was cut by 10 bases, the J end by 1 base, with 13 bases between. Germline lookup yields CDR1 SGHAT and CDR2 FQNNGV. The CDR3 protein is CATERTANTEAFF. The CDR3 bases are TGTGCCACTGAACGGACAGCGAACACTGAAGCTTTCTTT.

CDR3 loop: CASSQGLAGEQYF. In DNA form, the CDR3 reads TGTGCCAGCAGCCAGGGACTAGCGGGTGAGCAGTACTTC. The genes are TRBV11-1 and TRBJ2-7; 12 nucleotides align to TRBD2. The CDR3 loop spans 13 amino acids. The germline V gene has CDR1 SGHAT and CDR2 FQDESV (reference sequence). V shed 5 bases, J shed 7 bases, and the junction held 3 bases outside the gene matches.

A few counts support this clone. The CDR3 spells CASSYSPGFYGYTF. The CDR3, as DNA: TGTGCCAGCAGTTACTCGCCGGGGTTCTATGGCTACACCTTC. The chain links TRBV6-6 to TRBJ1-2; no reliable D call. CDR1 MNHNY and CDR2 SVGAGI come from the germline V gene (reference sequence). The CDR3 consists of 14 residues. V lost 0 bases, J lost 4 bases, and 9 bases lay in between.

J is TRBJ2-7 and V is TRBV6-1; TRBD2 matches at 8 bases. CDR3 length: 14 amino acids. The trim removed 5 bases at V and 7 bases at J, leaving 10 bases unmatched. Germline CDR1 reads MNHNS; CDR2 reads SASEGT. The CDR3 loop is CASSRPGGYGEQYF. In DNA form, the CDR3 reads TGTGCCAGCAGTCGCCCGGGGGGGTACGGGGAGCAGTACTTC.

This clone is medium-sized (0.01 to 0.1%) in the sample. Other DNA variants within this sample encode the same CDR3. The chain couples TRBV6-6 to TRBJ1-1; possible D gene TRBD1, 6 bases. Trimming removed 5 bases at V and 0 bases at J, with 13 bases between. Germline loops: CDR1 MNHNY, CDR2 SVGAGI (reference sequence). The CDR3 contains 15 residues. CDR3 in DNA: TGTGCCAGCAGTACCTGGGACACCTTGAACACTGAAGCTTTCTTT. Translated: CASSTWDTLNTEAFF.

V gene TRBV6-6 combines with J gene TRBJ1-1; TRBD1 might be the D (5 bases). Germline CDR1 is MNHNY and CDR2 is SVGAGI (reference sequence). V shed 8 bases and J shed 4 bases, with 14 bases lying between them. CDR3 length: 13 residues. The CDR3 sequence: CASGPGQITEAFF. As DNA, the CDR3 is TGTGCCAGCGGCCCGGGGCAGATCACTGAAGCTTTCTTT.

The chain combines TRBV5-1 with TRBJ1-1, with D perhaps matching TRBD1 (6 bases). V lost 0 bases to trimming and J lost 1 base, with 13 bases between them. The CDR3 consists of 16 residues. Germline CDR1 and CDR2: SGHRS and YFSETQ. The CDR3 loop reads CASSLATQGPNTEAFF. The CDR3 DNA is TGCGCCAGCAGCTTGGCAACACAGGGACCGAACACTGAAGCTTTCTTT. The full variable domain, completed using reference TRBV5-1 and TRBJ1-1, is KAGVTQTPRYLIKTRGQQVTLSCSPISGHRSVSWYQQTPGQGLQFLFEYFSETQRNKGNFPGRFSGRQFSNSRSEMNVSTLELGDSALYLCASSLATQGPNTEAFFGQGTRLTVV.

This chain connects TRBV29-1 to TRBJ2-5, with 8 bases lining up with TRBD1. Germline trimming cut 6 bases from V and 5 bases from J; bases unmatched to any gene: 11. This CDR3 has 14 residues. Germline V CDR1 and CDR2: SQVTM, ANQGSEA. The CDR3 is CSVLPTGALETQYF. CDR3 DNA sequence: TGCAGCGTCCTCCCGACAGGGGCTTTGGAGACCCAGTACTTC.

This chain connects TRBV29-1 to TRBJ2-4; 7 bases fit TRBD2. V shed 4 bases, J shed 8 bases, and the junction held 5 bases outside the gene matches. The V gene's germline CDR1 is SQVTM and CDR2 ANQGSEA. The CDR3 runs 12 residues. The CDR3 DNA sequence: TGCAGCGTTGTCGGAAGCGGGGACATTCAGTACTTC. Translated: CSVVGSGDIQYF.

This clone was counted a single time. The genes are TRBV30 and TRBJ2-2; 7 bases fit TRBD1. The CDR3 is 15 amino acids. Per germline, CDR1 GTSNPN and CDR2 SVGIG (reference sequence). The junction had 10 bases not matched to a gene; V was cut back by 1 base and J by 8 bases. In DNA form, the CDR3 reads TGTGCCTGGAGTGAACAGGGGAAGGAACTGGGGGAGCTGTTTTTT. It translates to CAWSEQGKELGELFF.

The rearrangement links TRBV5-1 to TRBJ1-3; 7 bases align to TRBD1. V dropped 5 bases and J dropped 6; count of bases not matched to a gene: 8. The CDR3 sequence is 14 residues long. Germline V gene sequence: CDR1 SGHRS, CDR2 YFSETQ. CDR3 region: CASSSDRETNTIYF. The CDR3 DNA reads as TGCGCCAGCAGTTCAGACAGGGAAACAAACACCATATATTTT. Full variable domain (rest looked up from reference TRBV5-1 and TRBJ1-3): KAGVTQTPRYLIKTRGQQVTLSCSPISGHRSVSWYQQTPGQGLQFLFEYFSETQRNKGNFPGRFSGRQFSNSRSEMNVSTLELGDSALYLCASSSDRETNTIYFGEGSWLTVV.

The chain employs TRBV18 and TRBJ1-1; D gene uncertain. The CDR3 is made up of 13 amino acids. The V end was cut by 7 bases, the J end by 5 bases, with 14 bases between. CDR1 is KGHSH and CDR2 is LQKENI in the germline V gene. The CDR3 spells CASFRGEGTEAFF. The CDR3 bases are TGTGCCAGCTTTCGTGGCGAGGGAACTGAAGCTTTCTTT.

The CDR3 nucleotides read TGCACCAGCAGCTCACTAGCGGGGACTTACGAGCAGTACTTC. This sequence encodes CTSSSLAGTYEQYF. This rearrangement joins TRBV1 to TRBJ2-7; TRBD2 is the table's D call and was not checked against the DNA. TRBV1 counts as a pseudogene. The CDR3 consists of 14 residues.

This sequence joins TRBV5-1 and TRBJ2-1, with TRBD2 matching 10 bases. V shed 0 bases and J 10 bases; nucleotides not matched to a gene: 10. CDR3 size: 16 residues. Germline V gene sequence: CDR1 SGHRS, CDR2 YFSETQ. The CDR3: CASSLEASGSPGEQFF. The CDR3 DNA reads as TGCGCCAGCAGCTTGGAAGCTAGCGGGAGCCCTGGGGAGCAGTTCTTC.

V is TRBV4-2 and J is TRBJ2-2, with 10 bases that match TRBD2. The CDR3 consists of 15 residues. The germline V gene encodes CDR1 LGHNA and CDR2 YNFKEQ. V lost 2 bases and J lost 5; bases outside the gene matches: 2. The CDR3 loop is CASSQSGGATGELFF. CDR3 nucleotide sequence: TGTGCCAGCAGCCAAAGCGGGGGGGCGACCGGGGAGCTGTTTTTT.

The CDR3 sequence is CASSFAGNSNTEAFF. The CDR3 nucleotides read TGCGCCAGCAGCTTCGCAGGGAATTCAAACACTGAAGCTTTCTTT. The V call is TRBV5-1, the J call TRBJ1-1; D might be TRBD1 (5 bases). The germline V and J ends were trimmed by 2 bases and 2 bases, with 13 bases remaining between them. Germline V gene lookup returns CDR1 SGHRS and CDR2 YFSETQ. This CDR3 has 15 amino acids.

CDR3 region: CASSPFNRGTGYTEAFF. The CDR3 DNA is TGTGCCAGCTCTCCCTTCAACAGGGGGACAGGGTACACTGAAGCTTTCTTT. The chain links TRBV18 to TRBJ1-1, with 9 bases matching TRBD1. V dropped 6 bases and J dropped 3; count of bases not matched to a gene: 14. This CDR3 has 17 amino acids. Looked up from germline, CDR1 is KGHSH and CDR2 is LQKENI.

V is TRBV9 and J is TRBJ2-4, with D perhaps TRBD2 (6 bases). CDR1 is SGDLS and CDR2 is YYNGEE in the germline V gene. With 3 bases removed from V and 1 base from J, the gap between germline ends came to 14 bases. CDR3 size: 16 residues. CDR3 DNA sequence: TGTGCCAGCAGCGCCGCCGGGGGTTCGGCCAAAAACATTCAGTACTTC. Amino acids: CASSAAGGSAKNIQYF.

V gene TRBV9 combines with J gene TRBJ2-1; D may be TRBD2 (5 bases). The germline V gene encodes CDR1 SGDLS and CDR2 YYNGEE. This CDR3 comprises 16 residues. The ends were cut back, 0 bases at V and 0 bases at J, with 10 bases in the middle. CDR3 amino acids: CASSVDGLGSYNEQFF. Here the CDR3 DNA reads TGTGCCAGCAGCGTAGATGGACTCGGCTCCTACAATGAGCAGTTCTTC. Full variable domain (rest looked up from reference TRBV9 and TRBJ2-1): DSGVTQTPKHLITATGQRVTLRCSPRSGDLSVYWYQQSLDQGLQFLIQYYNGEERAKGNILERFSAQQFPDLHSELNLSSLELGDSALYFCASSVDGLGSYNEQFFGPGTRLTVL.

The V gene is TRBV21-1, the J gene TRBJ2-5; the DNA was not compared with TRBD2, the D call given in the table. TRBV21-1 is deemed a pseudogene. This CDR3 region has 13 residues. CDR3 DNA sequence: TGTGCCAGCAGCAAGGAGGGGCCGGAGACCCAGTACTTC. Residues: CASSKEGPETQYF.

V usage is TRBV11-2 and J usage is TRBJ2-2, with D perhaps assigned TRBD1 or TRBD2 (5 bases each). With 2 bases removed from V and 5 bases from J, the gap between germline ends came to 12 bases. The CDR3 is 15 residues long. The germline CDR1 and CDR2 sequences are SGHAT and FQNNGV. This CDR3 reads CASSLTGLPTGELFF. The CDR3 DNA follows: TGTGCCAGCAGCTTAACGGGGCTACCGACCGGGGAGCTGTTTTTT. The whole variable domain, remainder taken from reference TRBV11-2 and TRBJ2-2, is EAGVAQSPRYKIIEKRQSVAFWCNPISGHATLYWYQQILGQGPKLLIQFQNNGVVDDSQLPKDRFSAERLKGVDSTLKIQPAKLEDSAVYLCASSLTGLPTGELFFGEGSRLTVL.

The DNA of the CDR3 is TGCGCCAGCAGTGAAAGGCGAATATCCACAGATACGCAGTATTTT. Protein sequence: CASSERRISTDTQYF. The chain uses TRBV10-2 and TRBJ2-3; D gene uncertain. The germline CDR1 and CDR2 sequences are WSHSY and SAAADI. Trimming left V 3 bases short and J 2 bases short, with 12 bases between. The CDR3 consists of 15 residues.

Here the CDR3 reads CASSVTGGAGTDTQYF. The CDR3 nucleotides are TGTGCCAGCAGCGTGACGGGGGGGGCCGGCACAGATACGCAGTATTTT. The gene calls are TRBV9 and TRBJ2-3; 8 bases map to TRBD2. CDR1 is SGDLS, CDR2 YYNGEE, per germline. The CDR3 is 16 residues long. Germline trimming cut 2 bases from V and 1 base from J; bases unmatched to any gene: 6.

V is TRBV19 and J is TRBJ2-1, with 8 positions matching TRBD1. Germline V gives CDR1 LNHDA, CDR2 SQIVND (reference sequence). Germline trimming cut 1 base from V and 1 base from J; bases unmatched to any gene: 0. CDR3 length: 15 residues. CDR3 nucleotide sequence: TGTGCCAGTAGTATAGGGACAGGGTCCTACAATGAGCAGTTCTTC. It translates to CASSIGTGSYNEQFF.